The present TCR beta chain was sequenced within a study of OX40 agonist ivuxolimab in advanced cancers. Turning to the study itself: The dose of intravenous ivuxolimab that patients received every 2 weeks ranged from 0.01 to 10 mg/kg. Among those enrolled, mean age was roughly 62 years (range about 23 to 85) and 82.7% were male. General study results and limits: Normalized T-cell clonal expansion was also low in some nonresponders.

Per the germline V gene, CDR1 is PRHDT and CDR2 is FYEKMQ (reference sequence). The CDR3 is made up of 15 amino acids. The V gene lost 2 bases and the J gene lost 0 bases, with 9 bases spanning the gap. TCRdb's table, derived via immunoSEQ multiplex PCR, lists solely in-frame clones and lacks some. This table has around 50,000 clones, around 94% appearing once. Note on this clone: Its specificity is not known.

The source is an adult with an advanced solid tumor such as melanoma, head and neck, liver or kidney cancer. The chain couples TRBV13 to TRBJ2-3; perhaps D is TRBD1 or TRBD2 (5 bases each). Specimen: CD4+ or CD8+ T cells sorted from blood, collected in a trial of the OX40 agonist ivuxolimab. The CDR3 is CASSLRGGSTDTQYF. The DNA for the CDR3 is TGTGCCAGCAGCTTAAGGGGCGGGAGCACAGATACGCAGTATTTT.